This T cell receptor (beta chain) was captured by sequencing in a study of blood T cell repertoires in COVID-19. Libraries were prepared by immunoSEQ multiplex PCR; TCRdb keeps only in-frame clonotypes and omits some of them. Of about 37,000 clones in the sample, about 80% were seen once. This CDR3 is built from 17 residues. J gave up 5 bases and V 2 bases, and 11 bases lay outside the gene matches. Germline lookup yields CDR1 MRHNA and CDR2 SNTAGT. Sequencing input: peripheral blood. The clonotype was recovered from a woman in her 70s with acute or convalescent COVID-19. The V call is TRBV6-4, the J call TRBJ2-3; 9 nucleotides agree with TRBD2. The CDR3 DNA reads as TGTGCCAGCAGTGACCACGTAGCGGGAGTAGGTGAAGATACGCAGTATTTT. Translating it yields CASSDHVAGVGEDTQYF.